The source of this TCR beta chain is a study of graft-versus-host responses after intestinal transplantation (dated by TCRdb to about 2021). Context from the whole study: The transplants that recipients got were multivisceral, liver-intestinal, or isolated intestinal. Every recipient was given anti-thymocyte globulin induction, followed by roughly 3 years of maintenance tacrolimus and steroids. After intestinal transplantation, graft-versus-host and host-versus-graft alloreactive T cell clones in the graft, circulation and bone marrow were tracked using bulk TCR-beta CDR3 sequencing. Alloreactive clones were identified by sequencing pre-transplant mixed lymphocyte reaction products and comparing them with unstimulated pre-transplant donor and recipient T cells. A cohort of 24 intestinal transplant recipients, including one retransplant, was enrolled, and a few patients lacking pretransplant specimens were excluded. A peak of at least 4% donor T cells among recipient peripheral blood mononuclear cells was the definition used for donor T cell macrochimerism. Instead of going to the commercial service, samples from a few later patients were sequenced in-house on an Illumina MiSeq and processed with MiXCR. Findings and caveats that apply to the study as a whole: GvH clones turned up in recipient bone marrow, with some appearing earlier in ileal mucosa or blood, a pattern consistent with an intestinal mucosal origin. Conclusions were limited by the relatively low number and heterogeneity of intestinal transplant patients. In the allografts of patients with donor T cell macrochimerism, GvH to HvG T cell clonal ratios were high. Early after transplant, declines in HvG clones were associated with peak levels of circulating GvH clones.

Library prep was done by the immunoSEQ multiplex PCR assay. For most patients, genomic DNA was isolated with the Qiagen DNeasy Blood and Tissue Kit and shipped frozen to Adaptive Biotechnologies for TCR sequencing. For most patients, genomic DNA was subjected to high-throughput TCR-beta CDR3 sequencing by Adaptive Biotechnologies. The study's own analysis went as follows. Adaptive's ImmunoSEQ software supplied the TCR sequencing data for around 17 patients, while MiXCR and VDJtools were used to process three other patients. To correct CD4 versus CD8 sorting errors, any sequence found in both subsets at a frequency ratio below 5:1 was removed. CDR3 nucleotide sequences shared by donor and recipient were removed because the origin of these sequences could not be assigned. Alloreactive clones required at least 2-fold expansion over unstimulated cells and minimum CFSE-low frequency of 0.002% (template counts) or 0.001% (read counts). Clones were considered mappable if detected in sequenced pre-transplant spleen, lymph node, or MLR CFSE-low populations of the donor or recipient. Cumulative frequency of alloreactive clones was calculated as a percentage of all sequences weighted by copy number. The clones in this table, taken by TCRdb from immuneACCESS, are in-frame only. Not every clone is retained; where verified, under half of the shortfall comes from an unresolved V gene, and the cause of the rest is unknown. For V, J and clone size, that table is used; D and trimming come from the DNA. This sample comprises fewer than 110,000 clones, approximately 94% of them detected only once. The biggest ten clones account for more than 0.9% of the sample.

What this sample's time point label stands for: cells obtained before transplantation from donor or recipient. CD3+CD4+ and CD3+CD8+ populations were FACS-sorted from unstimulated pre-transplant donor and recipient cells taken from spleen or lymph nodes. The germline V and J ends show losses of 5 bases and 2 bases respectively, and no gene match explains 1 base of the junction. From the cysteine through the phenylalanine, the CDR3 covers 14 amino acids. Solely the CDR3 DNA is kept, with 42 bases framed from the first base. The germline V gene encodes CDR1 SEHNR and CDR2 FQNEAQ (reference sequence). On this clone itself: There is no known antigen for this receptor. Per-nucleotide qualities are absent, and no much larger clonotype sits a single base away.

Here the sequenced sample was unstimulated CD8+ T cells sorted from spleen or lymph node cells, taken before intestinal transplant. The source of this sequence is a human donor who received an intestinal transplant. The chain was built from TRBV7-9 and TRBJ1-5; a stretch of 9 junction bases matches TRBD1. This receptor carries the CDR3 CASSRTGGNQPQHF. The nucleotides read TGTGCCAGCAGCAGGACAGGGGGCAATCAGCCCCAGCATTTT.